Listed below are T cell receptor beta chains from one sample, sequenced in a study of T cell repertoires in cytomegalovirus infection. TCRdb re-called the reads through MiXCR, storing one row per CDR3 protein. The sample lists 300,000 to 400,000 distinct CDR3 sequences, 8% to 10% occurring once. The sequenced sample was PBMCs. These receptors all come from a human donor in good health (CMV status not recorded). Some clones in this sample may be carry-over from other donors' samples. Each CDR3 is given with its conserved first and last residue. D genes are given only for firm matches. Where a row states a size, it is once, few, many or the class of an expanded clone; other rows omit it.

clone size	V gene	J gene	D gene	CDR3 DNA	CDR3 protein
few	TRBV7-2	TRBJ1-6	-	TGTGCCAGCAGCTTACCGAACCGTTATAATTCACCCCTCCACTTT	CASSLPNRYNSPLHF
few	TRBV28	TRBJ1-1	-	TGTGCCAGCAGTTTTAACCGGAGGGACACTGAAGCTTTCTTT	CASSFNRRDTEAFF
-	TRBV11-2	TRBJ2-5	-	TGTGCCAGCAGCTTAGGGGCGGTTGTTACCCAGTACTTC	CASSLGAVVTQYF
-	TRBV2	TRBJ2-5	-	TGTGCCAGCCAGGGGTCTTCGGTAGAGACCCAGTACTTC	CASQGSSVETQYF
many	TRBV7-2	TRBJ1-1	-	TGTGCCAGCAGCCTAAGTGGGCGCAACACTGAAGCTTTCTTT	CASSLSGRNTEAFF
few	TRBV4-2	TRBJ1-1	-	TGTGCCAGCAGCGTGCACAGGAGAATGAACACTGAAGCTTTCTTT	CASSVHRRMNTEAFF
few	TRBV7-2	TRBJ2-1	TRBD2	TGTGCCAGCAGCTTAGAGGCTAGCGGGAGGGGGAATGAGCAGTTCTTC	CASSLEASGRGNEQFF
many	TRBV7-2	TRBJ1-3	TRBD1	TGTGCCAGCAGCTTGTCGCCCCCAGGGGGCTCTGGAAACACCATATATTTT	CASSLSPPGGSGNTIYF
few	TRBV5-5	TRBJ2-1	-	TGTGCCAGCAGCCCCGCACGGCAGCAGTTCTTC	CASSPARQQFF
-	TRBV7-2	TRBJ2-5	TRBD2	TGTGCCAGCAGCGCGACTAGCGGGGTCTTCCAAGAGACCCAGTACTTC	CASSATSGVFQETQYF
-	TRBV12-3/TRBV12-4	TRBJ1-2	TRBD1	TGTGCCAGCAGTTTTACAGGGGGCGGTGGCTACACCTTC	CASSFTGGGGYTF
many	TRBV10-3	TRBJ2-2	TRBD1	TGTGCCATCAGCGGACAGGGGGCGACCGGGGAGCTGTTTTTT	CAISGQGATGELFF
many	TRBV7-2	TRBJ1-6	-	TGTGCCAGCAGCTCCCCGGGACACACTAATTCACCCCTCCACTTT	CASSSPGHTNSPLHF
once	TRBV28	TRBJ2-1	-	TGTGCCACCCTCTATCCGGGGAGCTACAATGAGCAGTTCTTC	CATLYPGSYNEQFF
many	TRBV7-2	TRBJ2-7	TRBD2	TGTGCCAGCAGCTTCGGGGGGAACTACGAGCAGTACTTC	CASSFGGNYEQYF